Sequencing of this TCR beta chain was carried out in a study of beta chain features in type 1 diabetes. Study-level results: Overrepresentation of cells with high TCR expression could result from cDNA sequencing.

Expressed TCRB transcripts were sequenced after all isolated RNA was converted to cDNA. Some clones are missing from TCRdb's copy, which holds only in-frame ones; the method was immunoSEQ multiplex PCR. The repertoire has 130,000 to 150,000 clones, 6% to 7.5% of them found once; the top ten carry approximately 1.4%. The germline gives CDR1 SGHNT, CDR2 YYREEE (reference sequence). This CDR3 comprises 15 residues. This clone has only a few counts. No antigen is known for it. The junction differs from germline at one of its ends, possibly a read error. It was via CD45RO/CCR7/CD25/CD127/CD95/CD27 that CD4+ naive, central memory, regulatory and stem cell-like memory cells were sorted.

The V gene is TRBV5-4, the J gene TRBJ2-3; TRBD2 matches at 7 bases. The specimen sequenced was central memory CD4+ T cells from blood. The TCR originated in a woman in her 30s in good health. The CDR3 protein is CASSQTKASGDTQYF. The CDR3 DNA is TGCGCCAGCAGCCAAACTAAGGCTAGCGGAGATACGCAGTATTTT.